These 21 T cell receptor beta chains were sequenced from one sample in a study of T cell repertoires in cytomegalovirus infection (dated by TCRdb to the late 2010s). The data were produced on an Illumina HiSeq 1500. Using fastp trimming at Q25 and MiXCR clonotype assembly, TCRdb reanalyzed the public sequencing data and kept in-frame beta chains. Merged by CDR3 protein, the rows form single entries marked with the most common genes and DNA. The sample yields 290,000 or so distinct CDR3 sequences; roughly a tenth were counted once. The top ten clones comprise around 2.5% of the sample. The sequenced sample was PBMCs. The receptors shown here come from a human donor in good health (CMV status not recorded). Some clones in this sample may be carry-over from other donors' samples.

This clonotype has at least ten counts. The rearrangement uses TRBV9 and TRBJ2-5; 9 positions agree with TRBD1. From germline, CDR1 is SGDLS and CDR2 YYNGEE. CDR3 length: 14 residues. J lost 5 bases, V lost 3 bases, and 5 bases had no gene match. The CDR3 sequence: CASSASTGGETQYF. CDR3 nucleotide sequence: TGTGCCAGCAGCGCCTCGACAGGGGGGGAGACCCAGTACTTC.

At least ten counts were recorded for this clonotype. The chain joins TRBV7-2 to TRBJ1-5; D remains unclear. The CDR3 length is 15 residues. CDR1 and CDR2 from the germline V gene are SGHTA and FQGNSA. The germline V and J ends were trimmed by 4 bases and 7 bases, with 17 bases remaining between them. The CDR3 loop is CASSWGGNEWQPQHF. Here the CDR3 DNA reads TGTGCCAGCAGCTGGGGAGGGAATGAGTGGCAGCCCCAGCATTTT.

This clonotype has a count of ten or more. J is TRBJ2-7 and V is TRBV7-9, with D perhaps being TRBD1 or TRBD2 (5 bases each). V was clipped by 6 bases and J by 1 base, with 13 bases between them. Germline V gives CDR1 SEHNR, CDR2 FQNEAQ (reference sequence). The CDR3 contains 14 residues. The CDR3 region is CASSGTGNSYEQYF. The DNA of the CDR3 is TGTGCCAGCAGTGGGACGGGGAATTCCTACGAGCAGTACTTC.

This clonotype was counted between two and nine times. The chain's CDR3 is CASSESSYEQYV. CDR3 coding DNA: TGTGCCAGCAGTGAAAGCTCCTACGAGCAGTACGTC. V and J are TRBV2 and TRBJ2-7; unclear D gene. This CDR3 is 12 amino acids long. Germline values: CDR1 SNHLY, CDR2 FYNNEI. With 2 bases removed from V and 0 bases from J, the gap between germline ends came to 2 bases.

Many counts were recorded for this clonotype. The CDR3 protein is CASSYGGPSYNEQFF. CDR3 coding DNA: TGTGCCAGCAGCTACGGGGGGCCCTCCTACAATGAGCAGTTCTTC. This chain links TRBV5-4 with TRBJ2-1, with a tentative D call TRBD2 (7 bases). The CDR3 extends over 15 amino acids. V lost 3 bases to trimming and J lost 0 bases, with 10 bases between them. CDR1 is SGHNT and CDR2 is YYREEE in the germline V gene (reference sequence).

At least ten counts were recorded for this clonotype. The chain is built from TRBV18 and TRBJ1-5; 10 bases fit TRBD1. Germline lookup yields CDR1 KGHSH and CDR2 LQKENI. V gave up 4 bases and J gave up 7 bases; unmatched junction bases: 7. The CDR3 sequence is 15 residues long. CDR3 DNA sequence: TGTGCCAGCTCACTTCAGGGGACAGGGGTACAGCCCCAGCATTTT. Its protein is CASSLQGTGVQPQHF.

This clonotype has at least ten counts. The chain uses TRBV28 and TRBJ1-2, with D maybe TRBD1 (5 bases). Germline-derived CDR1 and CDR2 are MDHEN and SYDVKM. The CDR3 is 13 amino acids. V shed 5 bases and J shed 4 bases, with 11 bases lying between them. CDR3: CASSPGPSYGYTF. CDR3 nucleotides: TGTGCCAGCAGTCCGGGACCGTCCTATGGCTACACCTTC.

The chain joins TRBV29-1 to TRBJ2-1; tentative D call: TRBD2 (6 bases). The length of the CDR3 is 12 residues. V was shortened by 7 bases and J by 1 base, with 8 bases between the two germline ends. CDR1 is SQVTM, CDR2 ANQGSEA, per germline. The CDR3 region has the DNA TGCAGCGGGGAGGTGTCCTACAATGAGCAGTTCTTC. Translated, it gives CSGEVSYNEQFF.

This clonotype was counted ten times or more. V usage is TRBV6-1 and J usage is TRBJ2-7; D not resolved. The CDR3 is 15 residues long. Germline V gene sequence: CDR1 MNHNS, CDR2 SASEGT. Trimming removed 5 bases from V and 0 bases from J, with 14 bases in between. The CDR3 sequence is CASSSRRESSYEQYV. The CDR3 nucleotides are TGTGCCAGCAGTTCCCGGAGAGAGTCCTCCTACGAGCAGTACGTC.

This clonotype was seen many times. The V and J genes are TRBV24-1 and TRBJ2-1, with D uncertain. CDR3 length: 13 residues. V lost 2 bases to trimming and J lost 7 bases, with 8 bases between them. Germline values: CDR1 KGHDR, CDR2 SFDVKD. CDR3 region: CATSDSRTNEQFF. The CDR3 region has the DNA TGTGCCACCAGTGATTCGAGGACGAATGAGCAGTTCTTC.

This clonotype showed up many times. The V gene is TRBV28, the J gene TRBJ1-6; D not resolved. This CDR3 is 13 amino acids long. V dropped 5 bases and J dropped 12 bases, with 14 bases sitting between them. CDR1 and CDR2 (germline): MDHEN, SYDVKM. CDR3 loop: CASSRTPGLPLHF. The CDR3 bases are TGTGCCAGCAGTAGAACCCCGGGTCTACCCCTCCACTTT.

This clonotype occurred a few times. The CDR3 sequence is CASSQDLLAGNEQFF. The DNA of the CDR3 is TGTGCCAGCAGCCAAGATCTACTAGCGGGGAATGAGCAGTTCTTC. This chain connects TRBV4-2 to TRBJ2-1; 10 bases agree with TRBD2. The V segment lost 0 bases and the J segment 7 bases; nucleotides outside the gene matches: 3. The V gene's germline CDR1 is LGHNA and CDR2 YNFKEQ. The CDR3 is made up of 15 amino acids.

This clonotype was counted many times. The rearrangement joins TRBV10-3 to TRBJ1-5; the match to TRBD1 covers 9 bases. The V gene's germline CDR1 is ENHRY and CDR2 SYGVKD. After removal of 2 bases from V and 3 bases from J, the junction contained 8 bases not matched to a gene. The CDR3 loop spans 17 amino acids. CDR3 nucleotide sequence: TGTGCCATCAGTGAGGCTCCGGGACAGGGTGACAATCAGCCCCAGCATTTT. It yields the protein CAISEAPGQGDNQPQHF.

A few counts support this clonotype. CDR3 in amino acids: CASSPAVDRAVSGGYTF. The DNA for the CDR3 is TGTGCCAGCAGCCCCGCCGTCGACAGGGCCGTCTCGGGTGGCTACACCTTC. The genes are TRBV5-4 and TRBJ1-2; 7 positions agree with TRBD1. The CDR3 has 17 residues. J gave up 7 bases and V 4 bases, and 19 bases lay outside the gene matches. Germline CDR1 is SGHNT and CDR2 is YYREEE (reference sequence). Using reference TRBV5-4 and TRBJ1-2 for the parts outside the CDR3, the full variable domain is ETGVTQSPTHLIKTRGQQVTLRCSSQSGHNTVSWYQQALGQGPQFIFQYYREEENGRGNFPPRFSGLQFPNYSSELNVNALELDDSALYLCASSPAVDRAVSGGYTFGSGTRLTVV.

This clonotype occurred a few times. The chain has TRBV11-3 and TRBJ2-2; D possibly uses TRBD1 or TRBD2 (5 bases each). Germline V gene sequence: CDR1 SGHNT, CDR2 YENEEA. Trimming took off 5 bases at V and 2 bases at J, with 12 bases between the two ends. The CDR3 contains 15 residues. Written as DNA, the CDR3 is TGTGCCAGCAGCATGGGACCCCTTAACACCGGGGAGCTGTTTTTT. Its protein product is CASSMGPLNTGELFF.

This clonotype showed up many times. The chain carries TRBV6-5 and TRBJ2-1; D not resolved. The CDR3 totals 14 residues. The V and J ends lost 6 bases and 8 bases respectively, with 17 bases between them. Looked up from germline, CDR1 is MNHEY and CDR2 is SVGAGI. The CDR3 protein is CASSVSGEYHEQFF. DNA of the CDR3: TGTGCCAGCAGCGTTAGTGGAGAATATCATGAGCAGTTCTTC.

This chain links TRBV18 with TRBJ1-1; D not certain. Per the germline V gene, CDR1 is KGHSH and CDR2 is LQKENI. The CDR3 contains 15 residues. V was clipped by 2 bases and J by 0 bases, with 10 bases between them. The CDR3 loop reads CASSPGPVMNTEAFF. The CDR3 region has the DNA TGTGCCAGCTCACCAGGACCCGTCATGAACACTGAAGCTTTCTTT.

This clonotype appeared many times. The chain recombines TRBV23-1 with TRBJ2-7; D perhaps matches TRBD1 (5 bases). TRBV23-1 is labeled an ORF, and its function is uncertain. The CDR3 length is 15 residues. V was trimmed by 4 bases and J by 2 bases, leaving 15 bases between them. Here the CDR3 DNA reads TGCGCCAGCAGTCGCCCCAGGACACCTCCCTACGAGCAGTACTTC. It specifies CASSRPRTPPYEQYF.

V usage is TRBV5-1 and J usage is TRBJ1-1; 7 nucleotides align to TRBD1. The germline V gene has CDR1 SGHRS and CDR2 YFSETQ. The CDR3 extends over 13 amino acids. V shed 3 bases, J shed 8 bases, and the junction held 7 bases outside the gene matches. The CDR3 loop is CASSSNRDSEAFF. The CDR3 DNA sequence: TGCGCCAGCAGCTCCAACCGGGACAGCGAAGCTTTCTTT.

This clonotype was found many times. The V call is TRBV5-5, the J call TRBJ2-1; 8 bases match TRBD1. This CDR3 has 15 amino acids. Looked up from germline, CDR1 is SGHKS and CDR2 is YYEKEE (reference sequence). The V and J ends lost 4 bases and 3 bases, in that order; junction bases with no gene match: 6. CDR3 residues: CASSTDRGGYNEQFF. The CDR3 DNA reads as TGTGCCAGCAGCACCGACAGGGGAGGCTACAATGAGCAGTTCTTC.

This clonotype occurred many times. This chain links TRBV6-2 or TRBV6-3 with TRBJ1-6; possible D gene TRBD1, 5 bases. This CDR3 is 15 amino acids long. V dropped 2 bases and J dropped 5 bases, with 10 bases sitting between them. CDR1 MNHEY and CDR2 SVGEGT come from the germline V gene. CDR3 sequence (DNA): TGTGCCAGCAGTTACACAGGCCGCAATAATTCACCCCTCCACTTT. Residues: CASSYTGRNNSPLHF.